The 6 T cell receptor beta chains below all came from one sample that was sequenced in a study of CD8 T cells in ankylosing spondylitis. Using its own MiXCR run on the 5' RACE reads, TCRdb lists one record per CDR3 protein. The sample has 240,000 or so distinct CDR3 sequences, approximately 9% seen once. Specimen: blood, either unsorted or a sorted T cell fraction (not recorded which). The origin of the receptors is a male donor with ankylosing spondylitis or in good health (not recorded which).

This clonotype was detected many times. The V and J genes are TRBV12-3 or TRBV12-4 and TRBJ1-4; D not resolved. V gave up 10 bases and J gave up 8 bases, with 20 bases separating them. The CDR3 sequence is 14 residues long. The CDR3 DNA sequence: TGTGCCACCACCCTCGCACAGTTGGGGGAAAAACTGTTTTTT. Amino acid sequence: CATTLAQLGEKLFF.

The chain combines TRBV20-1 with TRBJ1-4, with 7 bases fitting TRBD1. The germline CDR1 and CDR2 sequences are DFQATT and SNEGSKA (reference sequence). This CDR3 has 13 amino acids. Unmatched junction bases numbered 1, after V lost 4 bases and J lost 2 bases. The DNA for the CDR3 is TGCAGTGCTACAGGGGGTACTAATGAAAAACTGTTTTTT. This gives the protein CSATGGTNEKLFF.

This clonotype was seen ten or more times. The gene calls are TRBV6-1 and TRBJ1-2, with D uncertain. The V end was cut by 6 bases, the J end by 4 bases, with 12 bases between. CDR1 MNHNS and CDR2 SASEGT come from the germline V gene. The CDR3 has 13 amino acids. CDR3 nucleotides: TGTGCCAGCAGCCAAAGGGAAACCTATGGCTACACCTTC. This gives the protein CASSQRETYGYTF.

In its sample, this clonotype was seen many times. The chain recombines TRBV5-5 with TRBJ2-3; D gene uncertain. Germline V lookup: CDR1 SGHKS, CDR2 YYEKEE (reference sequence). The CDR3 loop spans 13 amino acids. Deletions cut 1 base from V and 4 bases from J, with 7 bases between. For the CDR3, the DNA is TGTGCCAGCAGCTTGCGAAGTCCAGATACGCAGTATTTT. Translated: CASSLRSPDTQYF.

The rearrangement uses TRBV30 and TRBJ2-1; TRBD2 might be the D (6 bases). Germline lookup yields CDR1 GTSNPN and CDR2 SVGIG (reference sequence). CDR3 length: 13 residues. Trimming stripped 2 bases from V and 4 bases from J, with 9 bases between. The CDR3 loop reads CAWSPREYNEQFF. In nucleotides, the CDR3 is TGTGCCTGGAGTCCCCGGGAGTACAATGAGCAGTTCTTC.

This clonotype was seen at least ten times. The CDR3 protein is CASSLGQGANEQYF. In DNA, the CDR3 is TGTGCCAGCAGCTTGGGACAGGGGGCTAACGAGCAGTACTTC. The rearrangement links TRBV5-6 to TRBJ2-7, with 10 nucleotides matching TRBD1. The V gene's germline CDR1 is SGHDT and CDR2 YYEEEE. The CDR3 extends over 14 amino acids. V trimming: 0 bases; J trimming: 5 bases; junction bases outside the gene matches: 2.